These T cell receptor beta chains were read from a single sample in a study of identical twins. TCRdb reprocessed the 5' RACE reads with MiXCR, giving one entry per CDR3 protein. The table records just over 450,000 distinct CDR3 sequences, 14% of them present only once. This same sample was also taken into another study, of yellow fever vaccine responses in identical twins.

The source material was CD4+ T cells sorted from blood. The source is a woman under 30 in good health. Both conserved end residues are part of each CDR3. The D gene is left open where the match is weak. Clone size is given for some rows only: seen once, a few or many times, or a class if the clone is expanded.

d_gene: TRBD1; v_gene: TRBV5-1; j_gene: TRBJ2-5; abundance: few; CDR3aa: CASRNTRDRGEETQYF; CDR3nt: TGCGCCAGCAGAAATACCCGGGACAGGGGAGAGGAGACCCAGTACTTC
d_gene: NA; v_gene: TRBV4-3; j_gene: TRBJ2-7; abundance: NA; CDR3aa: CASSQDWVGMRYF; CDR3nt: TGCGCCAGCAGCCAAGATTGGGTGGGTATGCGGTACTTC
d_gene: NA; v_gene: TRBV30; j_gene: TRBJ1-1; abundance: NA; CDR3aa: CAWDGLMNTEAFF; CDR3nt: TGTGCCTGGGACGGACTGATGAACACTGAAGCTTTCTTT
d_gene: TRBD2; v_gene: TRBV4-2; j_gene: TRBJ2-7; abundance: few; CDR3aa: CASSHLGTSGVSYEQYF; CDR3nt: TGTGCCAGCAGCCACCTTGGGACTAGCGGGGTCTCCTACGAGCAGTACTTC
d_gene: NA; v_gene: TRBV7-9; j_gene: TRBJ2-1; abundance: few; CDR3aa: CASSLTGPLPNEQFF; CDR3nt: TGTGCCAGCAGCTTAACCGGGCCCTTACCCAATGAGCAGTTCTTC
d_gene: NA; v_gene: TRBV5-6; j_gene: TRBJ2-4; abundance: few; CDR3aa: CASSLLPTGVGNIQYF; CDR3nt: TGTGCCAGCAGCCTACTGCCGACGGGGGTGGGAAACATTCAGTACTTC
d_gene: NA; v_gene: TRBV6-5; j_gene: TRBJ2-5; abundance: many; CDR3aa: CASSYGWGGAETQYF; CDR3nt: TGTGCCAGCAGTTACGGCTGGGGAGGCGCAGAGACCCAGTACTTC
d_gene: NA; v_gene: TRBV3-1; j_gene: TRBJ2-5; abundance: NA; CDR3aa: CASSQGRGVRGQETQYF; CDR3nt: TGTGCCAGCAGCCAAGGAAGGGGAGTAAGGGGGCAAGAGACCCAGTACTTC
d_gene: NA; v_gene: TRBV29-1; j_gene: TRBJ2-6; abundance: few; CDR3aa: CSVERGGSGANVLTF; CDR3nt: TGCAGCGTTGAAAGGGGAGGCTCTGGGGCCAACGTCCTGACTTTC
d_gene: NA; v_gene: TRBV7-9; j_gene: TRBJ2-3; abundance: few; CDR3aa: CASVDLGASTDTQYF; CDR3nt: TGTGCCAGCGTCGACCTTGGGGCTAGCACAGATACGCAGTATTTT
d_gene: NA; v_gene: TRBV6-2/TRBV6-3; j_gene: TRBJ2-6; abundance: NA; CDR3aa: CASSRPTGSGANVLTF; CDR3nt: TGTGCCAGCAGCCGCCCCACAGGCTCTGGGGCCAACGTCCTGACTTTC
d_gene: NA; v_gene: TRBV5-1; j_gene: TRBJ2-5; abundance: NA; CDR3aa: CASSSNTGSRETQYF; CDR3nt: TGCGCCAGCAGCTCGAATACAGGGTCCCGGGAGACCCAGTACTTC
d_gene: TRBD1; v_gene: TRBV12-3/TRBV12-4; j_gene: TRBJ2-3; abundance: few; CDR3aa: CASRSDRQGATDTQYF; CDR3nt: TGTGCCAGCAGGTCAGATCGACAGGGTGCGACAGATACGCAGTATTTT